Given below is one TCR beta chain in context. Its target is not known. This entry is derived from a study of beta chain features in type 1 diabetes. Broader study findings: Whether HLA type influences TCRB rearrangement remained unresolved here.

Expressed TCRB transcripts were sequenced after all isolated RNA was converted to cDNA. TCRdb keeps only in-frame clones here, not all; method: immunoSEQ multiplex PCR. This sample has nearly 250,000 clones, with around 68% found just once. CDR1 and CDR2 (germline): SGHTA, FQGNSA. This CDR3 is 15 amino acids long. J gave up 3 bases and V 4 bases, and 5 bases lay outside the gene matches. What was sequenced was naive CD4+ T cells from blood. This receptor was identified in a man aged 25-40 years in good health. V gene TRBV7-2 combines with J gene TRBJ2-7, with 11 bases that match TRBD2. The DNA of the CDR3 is TGTGCCAGCAGCTCCACTAGCGGGGGATTCTACGAGCAGTACTTC. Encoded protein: CASSSTSGGFYEQYF.